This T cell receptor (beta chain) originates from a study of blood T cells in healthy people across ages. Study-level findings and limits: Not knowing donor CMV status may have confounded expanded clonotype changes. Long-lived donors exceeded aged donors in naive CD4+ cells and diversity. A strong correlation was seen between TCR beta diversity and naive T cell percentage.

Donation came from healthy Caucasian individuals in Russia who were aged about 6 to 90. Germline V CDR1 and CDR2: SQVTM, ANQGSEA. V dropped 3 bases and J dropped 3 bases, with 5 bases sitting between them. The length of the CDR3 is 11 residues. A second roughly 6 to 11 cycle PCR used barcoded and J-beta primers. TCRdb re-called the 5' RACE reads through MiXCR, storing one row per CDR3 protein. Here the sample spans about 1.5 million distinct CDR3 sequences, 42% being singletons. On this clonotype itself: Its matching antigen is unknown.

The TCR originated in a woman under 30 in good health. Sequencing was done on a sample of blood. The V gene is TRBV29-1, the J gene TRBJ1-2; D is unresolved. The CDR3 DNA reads TGCAGCGTTGAGAGGGACTATGGCTACACCTTC. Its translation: CSVERDYGYTF.